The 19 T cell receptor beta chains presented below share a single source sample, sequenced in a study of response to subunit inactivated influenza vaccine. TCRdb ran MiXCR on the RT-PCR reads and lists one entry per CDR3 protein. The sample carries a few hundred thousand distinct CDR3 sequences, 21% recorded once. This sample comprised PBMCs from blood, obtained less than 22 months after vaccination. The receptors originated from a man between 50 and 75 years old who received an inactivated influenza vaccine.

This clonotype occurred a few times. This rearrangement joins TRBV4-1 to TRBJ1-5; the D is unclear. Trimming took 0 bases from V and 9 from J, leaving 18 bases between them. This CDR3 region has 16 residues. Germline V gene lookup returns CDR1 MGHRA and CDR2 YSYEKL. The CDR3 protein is CASSQDLGGPNRPQHF. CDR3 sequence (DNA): TGCGCCAGCAGCCAAGATCTTGGCGGACCCAACAGGCCCCAGCATTTT.

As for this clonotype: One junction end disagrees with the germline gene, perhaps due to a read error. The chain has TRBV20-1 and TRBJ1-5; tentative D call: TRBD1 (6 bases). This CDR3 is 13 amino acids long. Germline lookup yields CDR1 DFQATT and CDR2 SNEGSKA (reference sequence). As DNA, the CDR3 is TGCAGTGCTAACAGGGATAGCAATCAGACCCAGCATTTT. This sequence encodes CSANRDSNQTQHF.

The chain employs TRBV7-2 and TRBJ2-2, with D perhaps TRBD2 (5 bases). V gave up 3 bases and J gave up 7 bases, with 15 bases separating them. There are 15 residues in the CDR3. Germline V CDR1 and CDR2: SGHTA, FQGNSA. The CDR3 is CASSFSTGNNGELFF. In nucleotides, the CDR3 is TGTGCCAGCAGCTTCTCCACCGGGAATAACGGGGAGCTGTTTTTT.

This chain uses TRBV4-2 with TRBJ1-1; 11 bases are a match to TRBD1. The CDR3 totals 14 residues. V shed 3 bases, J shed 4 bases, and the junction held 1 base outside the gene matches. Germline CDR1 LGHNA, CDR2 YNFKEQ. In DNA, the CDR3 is TGTGCCAGCAGCCACGGACAGGGGGCCACTGAAGCTTTCTTT. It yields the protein CASSHGQGATEAFF.

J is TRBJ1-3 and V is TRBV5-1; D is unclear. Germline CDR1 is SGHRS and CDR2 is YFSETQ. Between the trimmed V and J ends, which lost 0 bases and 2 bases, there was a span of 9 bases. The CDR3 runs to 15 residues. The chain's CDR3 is CASSLEAGTGNTIYF. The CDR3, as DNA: TGCGCCAGCAGCTTGGAGGCCGGGACTGGAAACACCATATATTTT.

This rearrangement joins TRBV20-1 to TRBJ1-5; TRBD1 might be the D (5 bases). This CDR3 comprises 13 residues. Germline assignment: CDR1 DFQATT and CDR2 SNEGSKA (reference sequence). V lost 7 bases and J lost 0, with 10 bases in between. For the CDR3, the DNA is TGCAGTGTCCCCGGGACTAGCAATCAGCCCCAGCATTTT. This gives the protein CSVPGTSNQPQHF.

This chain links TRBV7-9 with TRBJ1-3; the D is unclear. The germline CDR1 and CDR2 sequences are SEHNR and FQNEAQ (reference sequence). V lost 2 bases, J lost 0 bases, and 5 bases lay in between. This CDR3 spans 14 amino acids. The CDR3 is CASSLQASGNTIYF. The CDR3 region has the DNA TGTGCCAGCAGCTTACAGGCCTCTGGAAACACCATATATTTT.

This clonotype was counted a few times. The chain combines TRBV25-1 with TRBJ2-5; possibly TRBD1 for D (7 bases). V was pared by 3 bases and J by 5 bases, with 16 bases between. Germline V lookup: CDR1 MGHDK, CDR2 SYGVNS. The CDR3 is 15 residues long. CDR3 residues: CASSEHEGAGETQYF. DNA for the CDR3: TGTGCCAGCAGTGAGCATGAGGGGGCGGGGGAGACCCAGTACTTC. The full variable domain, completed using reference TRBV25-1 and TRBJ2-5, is EADIYQTPRYLVIGTGKKITLECSQTMGHDKMYWYQQDPGMELHLIHYSYGVNSTEKGDLSSESTVSRIRTEHFPLTLESARPSHTSQYLCASSEHEGAGETQYFGPGTRLLVL.

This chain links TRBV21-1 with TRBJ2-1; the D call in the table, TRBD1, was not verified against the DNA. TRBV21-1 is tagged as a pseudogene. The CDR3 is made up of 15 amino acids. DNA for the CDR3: TGTGCCAGCAGCGTACACGGACAGACCTCCAATGAGCAGTTCTTC. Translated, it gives CASSVHGQTSNEQFF.

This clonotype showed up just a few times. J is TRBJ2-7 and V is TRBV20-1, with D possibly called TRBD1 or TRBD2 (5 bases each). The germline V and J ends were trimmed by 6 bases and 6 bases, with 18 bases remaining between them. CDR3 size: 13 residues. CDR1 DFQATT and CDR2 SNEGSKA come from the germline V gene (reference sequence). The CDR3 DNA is TGCAGTGCCCAAATGGGGGTGGACGCCGAGCAGTACTTC. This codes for CSAQMGVDAEQYF.

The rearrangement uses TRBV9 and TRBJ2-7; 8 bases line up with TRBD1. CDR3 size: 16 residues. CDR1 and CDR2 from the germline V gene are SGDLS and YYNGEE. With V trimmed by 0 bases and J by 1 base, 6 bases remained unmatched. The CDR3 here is CASSVGPGQDSYEQYF. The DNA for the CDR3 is TGTGCCAGCAGCGTAGGTCCGGGACAGGATTCCTACGAGCAGTACTTC.

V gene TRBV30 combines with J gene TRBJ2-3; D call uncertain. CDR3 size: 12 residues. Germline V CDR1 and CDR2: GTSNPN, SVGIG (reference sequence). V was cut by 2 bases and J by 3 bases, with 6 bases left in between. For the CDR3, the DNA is TGTGCCTGGAGTCTGACGACAGATACGCAGTATTTT. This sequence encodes CAWSLTTDTQYF.

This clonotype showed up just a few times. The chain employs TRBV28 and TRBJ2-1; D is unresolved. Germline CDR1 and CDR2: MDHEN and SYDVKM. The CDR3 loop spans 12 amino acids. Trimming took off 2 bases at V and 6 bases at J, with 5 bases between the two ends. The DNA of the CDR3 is TGTGCCAGCAGTTTAACTTCCAATGAGCAGTTCTTC. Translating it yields CASSLTSNEQFF.

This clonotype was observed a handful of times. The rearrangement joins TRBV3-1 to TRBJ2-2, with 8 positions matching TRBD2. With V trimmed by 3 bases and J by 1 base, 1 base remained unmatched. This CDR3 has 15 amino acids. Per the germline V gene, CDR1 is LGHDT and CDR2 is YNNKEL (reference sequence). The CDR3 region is CASSHRGGNTGELFF. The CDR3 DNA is TGTGCCAGCAGCCACCGGGGGGGGAACACCGGGGAGCTGTTTTTT.

CDR3 DNA: TGCGCCAGCAGCCCCCGTTCAGGGGATGGCACTGAAGCTTTCTTT. Protein product: CASSPRSGDGTEAFF. The chain uses TRBV5-1 and TRBJ1-1; possibly TRBD1 for D (6 bases). V was pared by 4 bases and J by 4 bases, with 17 bases between. Germline V gene data show CDR1 as SGHRS and CDR2 as YFSETQ. The CDR3 sequence is 15 residues long.

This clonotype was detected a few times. The CDR3 is CASSSFLSIGGSSYEQYF. The DNA for the CDR3 is TGTGCCAGCAGCTCCTTCCTTTCAATAGGGGGGAGCTCCTACGAGCAGTACTTC. The rearrangement links TRBV11-2 to TRBJ2-7, with D possibly being TRBD1 or TRBD2 (6 bases each). The CDR3 covers 18 residues. The V end lost 4 bases, the J end lost 0 bases, and 22 bases lay between the germline ends. Germline values: CDR1 SGHAT, CDR2 FQNNGV. Variable domain in full (rest from reference TRBV11-2 and TRBJ2-7): EAGVAQSPRYKIIEKRQSVAFWCNPISGHATLYWYQQILGQGPKLLIQFQNNGVVDDSQLPKDRFSAERLKGVDSTLKIQPAKLEDSAVYLCASSSFLSIGGSSYEQYFGPGTRLTVT.

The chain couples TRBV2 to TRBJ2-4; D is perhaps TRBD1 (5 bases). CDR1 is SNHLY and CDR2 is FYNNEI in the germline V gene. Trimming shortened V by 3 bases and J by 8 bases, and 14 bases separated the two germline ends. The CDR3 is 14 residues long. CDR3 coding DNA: TGTGCCAGCAGTGAGAAGGGGTCGATAGACATTCAGTACTTC. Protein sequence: CASSEKGSIDIQYF.

The CDR3 loop is CASSLARTGGYGYTF. The DNA for the CDR3 is TGTGCCAGCAGTTTAGCCAGGACAGGGGGGTATGGCTACACCTTC. V usage is TRBV12-3 or TRBV12-4 and J usage is TRBJ1-2, with 10 positions matching TRBD1. The CDR3 spans 15 residues. V lost 0 bases to trimming and J lost 5 bases; unmatched junction nucleotides: 3.

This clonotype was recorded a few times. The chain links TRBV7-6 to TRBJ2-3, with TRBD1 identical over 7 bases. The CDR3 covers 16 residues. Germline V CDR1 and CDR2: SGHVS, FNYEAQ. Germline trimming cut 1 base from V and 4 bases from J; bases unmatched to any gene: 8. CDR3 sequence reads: CASSLGTGGGADTQYF. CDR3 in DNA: TGTGCCAGCAGCTTAGGGACAGGAGGCGGCGCAGATACGCAGTATTTT. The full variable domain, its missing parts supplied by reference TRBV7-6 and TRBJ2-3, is GAGVSQSPRYKVTKRGQDVALRCDPISGHVSLYWYRQALGQGPEFLTYFNYEAQQDKSGLPNDRFSAERPEGSISTLTIQRTEQRDSAMYRCASSLGTGGGADTQYFGPGTRLTVL.